The 7 T cell receptor beta chains presented below share a single source sample, sequenced in a study of T cells after yellow fever vaccination. TCRdb itself ran the 5' RACE reads through MiXCR, one entry per CDR3 protein. The table has approximately 580,000 distinct CDR3 sequences, about a sixth seen once. The source was PBMCs, collected 5 days after the first yellow fever vaccination. These receptors all stem from a man aged 18 to 35 who received the YFV17D yellow fever vaccine.

This clonotype was counted a few times. J is TRBJ2-7 and V is TRBV20-1; weak D call: TRBD1 (6 bases). With 5 bases removed from V and 5 bases from J, the gap between germline ends came to 19 bases. The CDR3 is 14 amino acids. The germline V gene encodes CDR1 DFQATT and CDR2 SNEGSKA (reference sequence). In DNA, the CDR3 is TGCAGTGCTGGTCACCTGTACAGGGCCCACGAGCAGTACGTC. It is translated as CSAGHLYRAHEQYV.

This clonotype has only a few counts. As DNA, the CDR3 is TGCAGCGTTGAGACAGACAACACCGGGGAGCTGTTTTTT. It is translated as CSVETDNTGELFF. This rearrangement joins TRBV29-1 to TRBJ2-2, with TRBD1 as a possible D gene (5 bases). V gave up 3 bases and J gave up 2 bases, with 7 bases separating them. CDR3 length: 13 amino acids. Germline V CDR1 and CDR2: SQVTM, ANQGSEA.

The V call is TRBV5-1, the J call TRBJ1-6; D might be TRBD1 (5 bases). From germline, CDR1 is SGHRS and CDR2 YFSETQ. V dropped 0 bases and J dropped 5 bases, with 12 bases sitting between them. The CDR3 length is 16 residues. The chain's CDR3 is CASSLARQGHNSPLHF. DNA of the CDR3: TGCGCCAGCAGCTTGGCCAGGCAGGGTCATAATTCACCCCTCCACTTT.

This clonotype was picked up a small number of times. This chain joins TRBV11-1 and TRBJ1-1; D gene unclear. From germline, CDR1 is SGHAT and CDR2 FQDESV (reference sequence). This CDR3 has 14 residues. The V end was cut by 2 bases, the J end by 1 base, with 8 bases between. In DNA form, the CDR3 reads TGTGCCAGCAGCTTAACCTACGGGAACACTGAAGCTTTCTTT. The encoded protein is CASSLTYGNTEAFF.

The chain recombines TRBV29-1 with TRBJ1-5, with a possible D match to TRBD1 (6 bases). The V and J ends lost 5 bases and 2 bases respectively, with 16 bases between them. This CDR3 contains 15 residues. Germline CDR1 SQVTM, CDR2 ANQGSEA. The CDR3 DNA is TGCAGCGTTTCGGTCGGGGCAGGGGGCAATCAGCCCCAGCATTTT. Protein product: CSVSVGAGGNQPQHF.

The chain uses TRBV5-1 and TRBJ1-5; no clear D. Trimming left V 2 bases short and J 4 bases short, with 16 bases between. The CDR3 runs 16 residues. CDR1 and CDR2 from the germline V gene are SGHRS and YFSETQ. The CDR3 loop reads CASSFGGLEANQPQHF. The CDR3 nucleotides are TGCGCCAGCAGCTTCGGAGGGCTCGAAGCAAATCAGCCCCAGCATTTT.

The V call is TRBV3-1, the J call TRBJ1-5, with D uncertain. Germline V gene data show CDR1 as LGHDT and CDR2 as YNNKEL (reference sequence). This CDR3 region has 10 residues. V gave up 4 bases and J gave up 10 bases, with 5 bases separating them. Here the CDR3 DNA reads TGTGCCAGCAGCCGACCACCCCAGCATTTT. Translation: CASSRPPQHF.